The sequence of this T cell receptor beta chain was determined in a study of blood T cell repertoires in COVID-19. Study as a whole: The study drew acute and convalescent COVID-19 samples from the United States, Italy and Spain. Sample material is recorded as cDNA or gDNA derived from T cells, B-cell-depleted T cells, or PBMCs.

Germline assignment: CDR1 KGHSH and CDR2 LQKENI. Trimming removed 3 bases at V and 3 bases at J, with 23 bases between. The CDR3 has 18 amino acids. Under the authors' procedure: It was from reference gene primer amplification that nucleated cell counts were estimated. The protocol was immunoSEQ multiplex PCR, while the TCRdb copy is restricted to in-frame clones and leaves out a portion. That table supplies the V and J calls and clone size; D and trimming were determined from the DNA. This sample yields over 95,000 clones, of which 80% to 90% are seen a single time; more than 9% belongs to the top ten.

The sequencing sample was made of peripheral blood. The chain combines TRBV18 with TRBJ1-2; maybe TRBD1 (6 bases). The receptor comes from a human donor in a cohort sampled during active COVID-19. For the CDR3, the DNA is TGTGCCAGCTCACCCCGTCCCAGGGGCATAGAGGGCGACTATGGCTACACCTTC. Protein product: CASSPRPRGIEGDYGYTF.